A single T cell receptor (beta chain) is shown here with its context. This clone showed up just a few times. Its binding antigen is unknown. Base quality data are lacking; no much larger clone is found one base away. The sample belongs to a study of cytomegalovirus exposure and HLA in healthy donors (dated 2017 in TCRdb). About the study as a whole: In an earlier analysis of several hundred of the donors, about 260 Gb of sequence data and some 120 million unique TCR beta sequences from about 179 million T cells were reported. Class I and class II HLA loci were covered by the typing at four-digit resolution. The study aimed to test whether signatures of past pathogen exposure could be identified by cataloging public T cell receptors. A separate validation cohort of over a hundred different subjects was used in addition to the roughly 670-subject first cohort. To predict cytomegalovirus infection status, the study brought together high-throughput TCR immunosequencing, statistical association of individual TCRs with disease status, and machine learning. Rather than drawing on any new phenotypic data, the later analysis identified candidate immune exposures from TCR beta sequences and the way those sequences occurred across donors. Donor age, sex, ethnicity and CMV serostatus were collected together with the repertoire data. Among the approximately 430 genotyped donors, under 90% belonged to the genetic ancestry cluster associated with self-reported Caucasian donors. Roughly 290 gigabases of sequencing data and around 85 million unique TCR sequences made up an early release that covered approximately 700 HLA-typed donors. Among about 360 genotyped donors of the cohort, an average of approximately 240,000 unique TCR beta nucleotide sequences were sequenced per donor, about a sixth of them non-productive. A later analysis re-examined previously published TCR beta repertoires from about 700 donors and added high-resolution HLA genotyping to investigate patterns of TCR occurrence. A later genetic analysis used genome-wide SNP genotypes for about 65% of the roughly 670 donors, treating that subset as a discovery cohort. In an earlier analysis of about 590 of the donors, high-throughput TCR beta sequencing was used to judge whether each TCR beta V gene segment behaved as functional or pseudogenic. The T cell repertoires of several hundred subjects were profiled by immunosequencing and related to cytomegalovirus serostatus. All discovery cohort repertoires had been generated on a single sequencing platform. Four or five DR-DQ haplotypes were treated as single units for association and clustering because of strong linkage in the cohort. The number of typed donors differed by locus: about 620-640 for A, B, C, DRB1 and DQB1; roughly 510 for DQA1; approximately 600 for DPA1; and roughly 450 for DPB1. What the work shows at the level of the full study, not this receptor alone: A further reported finding was that TCR beta sequences accurately predicted the HLA-A and HLA-B alleles for most subjects in the first cohort. Sequencing depth was assumed to be roughly uniform across donors in the presence/absence analyses, though that assumption may not hold. The classifier was reported to diagnose cytomegalovirus status with high specificity and sensitivity in both the original cohort and the validation cohort. A later analysis found that HLA-associated TCR beta chains were more clonally expanded and had lower generation probabilities than equally common non-associated chains. Most TCR sequences were observed very rarely across donors, whereas some public TCRs were present in many individuals. According to a later analysis, TCR association rates differed among HLA loci, with DRB1 alleles showing the most associated TCRs and HLA-C alleles showing the fewest. Specific HLA alleles were associated with some 15,000 TCR beta sequences at a false discovery rate of 0.05 in a later analysis. A later genetic analysis reported fewer N-insertions in productive TCRs among donors in an Asian-associated ancestry cluster than the roughly 640-donor mean. The authors suggested that the approach could potentially be extended to other disease states and immunological phenotypes. Strong co-occurrence of HLA alleles, especially DR and DQ, made assigning TCR associations to individual alleles difficult. The cohort was sequenced for TCR beta chains only, and without alpha or paired-chain data the features that could be detected were limited. Because HLA typing was unavailable for some donors at each locus, only the typed subset was used in association tests. In a later genetic analysis, a missense DCLRE1C variant was associated with V-gene and J-gene trimming of TCR beta chains, and the association was replicated in an independent cohort. Roughly 17 rarely observed V segments, including chromosome 9 orphons, were excluded from the earlier analysis of several hundred of the donors because counts were too low. In a later analysis, most CMV-associated TCR beta chains were found to appear HLA-restricted, with HLA associations seemingly driven largely by CMV exposure. A later analysis reported that several top co-occurrence clusters appeared linked to parvovirus B19, influenza, CMV and Epstein-Barr virus. Immune exposure information for the cohort was limited to CMV serostatus. A cluster of highly shared sequence variants was judged likely to be a technical artifact of the sequencing pipeline. The study gave a list of under 200 TCR beta chains associated with cytomegalovirus. An earlier analysis of around 540 of the donors showed that most TCR beta V segments appeared in productive rearrangements either about 90% or about 30% of the time, which broadly matched IMGT annotations. Correlated functional status among segregating V segments might reflect linkage disequilibrium, but an unknown experimental factor could not be ruled out. In vitro tests confirmed that a few of the cytomegalovirus-associated TCR beta chains recognize cytomegalovirus antigens.

In total, roughly 670 healthy bone marrow donors made up the cohort. At the time of sampling, every cohort member was nominally healthy, though immune exposures that went unrecorded were likely present. The donor was CMV seronegative and was included in the group of several hundred seronegative cohort members. Every donor gave a peripheral blood sample, and the peripheral blood mononuclear cells from that sample were used for TCR beta sequencing. Genomic DNA extraction from the blood cell samples was performed with the Qiagen DNeasy Blood Extraction Kit. Libraries were prepared through the immunoSEQ multiplex PCR assay. A mixture of 60 forward primers for TCR Vbeta segments and 13 reverse primers for TCR Jbeta segments was used in the multiplex PCR. Amplification of the CDR3 region of rearranged TCR beta genes was performed with a multiplex PCR assay on genomic DNA. Amplified TCR beta libraries were sequenced as 87-base-pair reads on the Illumina HiSeq System. The authors processed their data as follows. In a later analysis, around 80 million unique TCR beta chains were counted across the 500 to 700 repertoires, and around 11 million of these chains were shared by at least two donors. Raw reads were error-corrected and collapsed into unique sequences with a nearest-neighbor algorithm that merged closely related sequences to remove PCR and sequencing errors. V, D and J gene segments were assigned by aligning CDR3 sequences to IMGT reference sequences. Each retained sequence needed at least a six-nucleotide match to both a V gene segment and a J gene segment. A rearrangement counted as productive if the CDR3 had no stop codons and remained in frame with V and J, and every other rearrangement counted as non-productive. CDR3 was defined according to IMGT convention as the region running from the second conserved V-encoded cysteine to the conserved J-encoded phenylalanine. The earlier analysis of about 640 of the donors excluded any sequence lacking an unambiguous match to a single V gene segment. In an earlier analysis of roughly 500 of the donors, V segments were called functional above 56.7% productive rearrangements and were called segregating when the between-donor standard deviation exceeded 5%. A statistical classification framework was built for diagnosing cytomegalovirus status from the catalog of TCR beta chain sequences. A later analysis assigned V and J genes by comparing TCR nucleotide sequences with IMGT/GENE-DB human TR gene sequences. Using the TCRdist pipeline, a later analysis assigned CDR3 sequences along with most-parsimonious VDJ recombination scenarios. In a later analysis, each TCR beta chain was defined by its CDR3 amino acid sequence together with its V-gene family, and reads lacking a unique V-gene family were excluded. As a way to deal with suspected cross-contamination and a sequencing artifact, a later analysis dropped under 600 nucleotide sequences that were highly shared and had low generation probability. In a later analysis, a clonal expansion index for each public chain was calculated from normalized within-repertoire ranks of inferred template counts. In a later analysis, generation probabilities were computed with a VDJ recombination model fitted to out-of-frame rearrangements, and the resulting probabilities were checked against IGoR. In a later analysis, hypergeometric tests were used to score TCR-TCR, TCR-HLA and TCR-CMV co-occurrence, with a repertoire-size bias correction applied to TCR pairs. A later analysis estimated false discovery rates by permuting HLA or CMV assignments 20 times. In a later analysis, co-occurring TCRs were grouped using DBSCAN, with TCRdist sequence similarity added in when clustering inside HLA-allele-positive subsets. For co-occurrence clustering, repertoires with fewer than 30,000 or more than 120,000 public chains were excluded, along with roughly five repertoires with anomalous nucleotide sharing. The table comes from immuneACCESS by way of TCRdb, which keeps in-frame sequences with V and J called. Part of the clones is missing from these tables; in studies checked, under half for an unresolved V gene and the rest for unknown reasons. V, J and clone size were drawn from that table, and D and trimming were deduced from the DNA. For this sample the table gives 200,000 to 250,000 clones, of which about 80% were detected only once. The ten largest clones capture about 0.58% of the sample.

Sequencing was done on a sample of PBMCs. The clonotype comes from a woman aged 40 to 55 in good health and CMV-seronegative.

The CDR3 region has the sequence CASSIETDRGGNTIYF. The DNA sequence is as follows: TGTGCCAGTAGTATTGAGACAGACCGAGGCGGAAACACCATATATTTT. The chain is made from TRBV19 and TRBJ1-3, with a weak D call of TRBD1 (5 bases match). The CDR3 runs 16 residues from the cysteine to the phenylalanine. The retained sequence is limited to the CDR3, 48 bases, with the frame set at the first base. V gives up 3 bases and J gives up 4 bases, and the segment between their germline ends measures 16 bases. For CDR1 and CDR2, the germline V gene (reference sequence) lists LNHDA and SQIVND.